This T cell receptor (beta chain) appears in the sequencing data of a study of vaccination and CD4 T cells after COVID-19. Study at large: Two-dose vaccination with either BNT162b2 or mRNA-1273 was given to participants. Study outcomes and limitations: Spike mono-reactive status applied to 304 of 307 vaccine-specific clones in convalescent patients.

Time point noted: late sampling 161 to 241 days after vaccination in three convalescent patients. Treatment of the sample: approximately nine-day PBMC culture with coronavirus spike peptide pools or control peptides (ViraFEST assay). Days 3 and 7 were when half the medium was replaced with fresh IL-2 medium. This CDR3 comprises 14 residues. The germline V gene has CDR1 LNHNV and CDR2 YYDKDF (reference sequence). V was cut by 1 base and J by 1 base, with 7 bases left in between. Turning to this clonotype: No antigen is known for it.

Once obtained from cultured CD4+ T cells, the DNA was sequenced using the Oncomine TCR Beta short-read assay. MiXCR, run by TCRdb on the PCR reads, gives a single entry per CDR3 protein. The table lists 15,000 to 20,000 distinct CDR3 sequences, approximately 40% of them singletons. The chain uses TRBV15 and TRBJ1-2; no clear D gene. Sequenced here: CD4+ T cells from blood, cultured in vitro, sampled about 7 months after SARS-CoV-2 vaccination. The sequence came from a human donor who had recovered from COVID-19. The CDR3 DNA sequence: TGTGCCACCAGCAGAGCAGGCATTAACTATGGCTACACCTTC. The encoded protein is CATSRAGINYGYTF.